This T cell receptor (beta chain) came from a study of T cells in Graves' hyperthyroidism and ophthalmopathy. This clonotype was recorded at least ten times. Antigen: not known. Template material for amplifying TCR beta CDR3 regions consisted of RNA transcripts. Initially, a first-round RT-PCR of the TCR CDR3 employed the HTBI primer set. Via MiXCR, TCRdb re-called the multiplex PCR reads, giving one row per CDR3 protein. The sample yields around 190,000 distinct CDR3 sequences, roughly a sixth seen once. CDR3 length: 14 amino acids. Per germline, CDR1 DFQATT and CDR2 SNEGSKA (reference sequence). V lost 2 bases to trimming and J lost 0 bases, with 10 bases between them. Findings and caveats of the study: Clonotypes that were expanded in thyroid above 0.001 mostly appeared in blood too.

Over 18 months, lack of ophthalmopathy progression marked Graves' hyperthyroidism as stable. Sequencing was carried out using blood. The gene calls are TRBV20-1 and TRBJ1-1, with D uncertain. The source is a woman in her forties or fifties with Graves' hyperthyroidism. CDR3 sequence: CSARIPALNTEAFF. The CDR3 region has the DNA TGCAGTGCTAGAATACCAGCCCTGAACACTGAAGCTTTCTTT.